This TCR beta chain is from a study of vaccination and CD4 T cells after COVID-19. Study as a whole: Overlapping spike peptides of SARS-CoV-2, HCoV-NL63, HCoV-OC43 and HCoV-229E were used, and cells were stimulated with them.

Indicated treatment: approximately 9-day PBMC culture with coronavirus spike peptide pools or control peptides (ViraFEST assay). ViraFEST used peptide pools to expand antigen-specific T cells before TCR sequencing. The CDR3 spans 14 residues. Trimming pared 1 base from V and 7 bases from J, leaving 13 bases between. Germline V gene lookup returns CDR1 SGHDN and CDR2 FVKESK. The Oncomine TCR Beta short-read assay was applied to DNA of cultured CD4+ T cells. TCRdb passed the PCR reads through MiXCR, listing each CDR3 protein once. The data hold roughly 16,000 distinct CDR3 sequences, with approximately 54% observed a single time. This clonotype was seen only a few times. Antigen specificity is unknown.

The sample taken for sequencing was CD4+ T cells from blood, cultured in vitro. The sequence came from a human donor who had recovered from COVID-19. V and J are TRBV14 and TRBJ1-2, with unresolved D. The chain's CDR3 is CASSQVTTASGYTF. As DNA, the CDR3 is TGTGCCAGCAGCCAAGTTACGACGGCCTCTGGCTACACCTTC. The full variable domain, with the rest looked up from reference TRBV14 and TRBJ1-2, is EAGVTQFPSHSVIEKGQTVTLRCDPISGHDNLYWYRRVMGKEIKFLLHFVKESKQDESGMPNNRFLAERTGGTYSTLKVQPAELEDSGVYFCASSQVTTASGYTFGSGTRLTVV.